A single sample is the source of the 20 T cell receptor beta chains below, sequenced in a study of early stage breast cancer tumors. Libraries were prepared by immunoSEQ multiplex PCR; TCRdb keeps only in-frame clonotypes and omits some of them. Of tens of thousands of clones listed, just over 90% were seen once; the top ten hold roughly 5%. Sequenced material: blood. The receptor source for this set is a person aged 70 to 85 with breast cancer.

This sequence joins TRBV10-3 and TRBJ2-5, with D uncertain. This CDR3 region has 11 residues. Germline V gives CDR1 ENHRY, CDR2 SYGVKD. Trimming took off 3 bases at V and 4 bases at J, with 3 bases between the two ends. The CDR3 region is CAISDRETQYF. CDR3 DNA sequence: TGTGCCATCAGTGATCGAGAGACCCAGTACTTC.

This sequence joins TRBV23-1 and TRBJ1-4; 9 positions agree with TRBD1. TRBV23-1 is known as an ORF, though its function is uncertain. The CDR3 contains 17 residues. V shed 1 base, J shed 3 bases, and the junction held 6 bases outside the gene matches. CDR3 sequence (DNA): TGCGCCAGCAGTCAATACCGCAGGGACAGGGCTAATGAAAAACTGTTTTTT. Translated, it gives CASSQYRRDRANEKLFF.

The chain couples TRBV6-5 to TRBJ1-1, with 7 bases matching TRBD1. CDR1 and CDR2 (germline): MNHEY, SVGAGI. Trimming cost V 7 bases and J 3 bases; bases outside gene matches: 8. The CDR3 is 14 residues long. In nucleotides, the CDR3 is TGTGCCAGCAAAAAGAGGGACAGCTACACTGAAGCTTTCTTT. It encodes CASKKRDSYTEAFF.

The chain combines TRBV28 with TRBJ1-3; 7 bases are a match to TRBD1. The V gene end was trimmed by 4 bases and the J gene end by 0 bases; junction bases not matched to a gene: 12. CDR1 is MDHEN, CDR2 SYDVKM, per germline. There are 18 residues in the CDR3. Written as DNA, the CDR3 is TGTGCCAGCAGTTCCCTACCGGGACAGATGATCTCTGGAAACACCATATATTTT. It yields the protein CASSSLPGQMISGNTIYF.

V usage is TRBV12-5 and J usage is TRBJ2-1; D is perhaps TRBD2 (6 bases). The V gene's germline CDR1 is LGHNT and CDR2 FRNRAP. CDR3 length equals 14 residues. V was pared by 2 bases and J by 10 bases, with 15 bases between. The CDR3 DNA reads as TGTGCTAGTGGTTTGTCTGTAGTGGGGGGAGAGCAGTTCTTC. Protein product: CASGLSVVGGEQFF. Supplemented by reference TRBV12-5 and TRBJ2-1, the full variable domain reads DARVTQTPRHKVTEMGQEVTMRCQPILGHNTVFWYRQTMMQGLELLAYFRNRAPLDDSGMPKDRFSAEMPDATLATLKIQPSEPRDSAVYFCASGLSVVGGEQFFGPGTRLTVL.

The chain employs TRBV5-6 and TRBJ2-7; D is unresolved. The CDR3 is made up of 15 amino acids. Germline CDR1 SGHDT, CDR2 YYEEEE. Between the trimmed V and J ends, which lost 5 bases and 2 bases, there was a span of 17 bases. The CDR3, as DNA: TGTGCCAGCAGTTCACCTATCGGGTCCCCCTACGAGCAGTACTTC. Its protein product is CASSSPIGSPYEQYF.

The V and J genes are TRBV30 and TRBJ1-1; D perhaps matches TRBD1 (6 bases). V shed 4 bases and J shed 2 bases, with 14 bases lying between them. The CDR3 covers 14 residues. The germline CDR1 and CDR2 sequences are GTSNPN and SVGIG (reference sequence). Written as DNA, the CDR3 is TGTGCCTGGACCCTGTGGGGGCTTAACACTGAAGCTTTCTTT. This codes for CAWTLWGLNTEAFF.

The V gene is TRBV4-3, the J gene TRBJ2-7; 7 nucleotides agree with TRBD2. The V gene's germline CDR1 is LGHNA and CDR2 YSLEER. V lost 0 bases to trimming and J lost 1 base; unmatched junction nucleotides: 6. This CDR3 is 16 amino acids long. This CDR3 is CASSQDWGGTSYEQYF. In nucleotides, the CDR3 is TGCGCCAGCAGCCAAGATTGGGGGGGAACTTCCTACGAGCAGTACTTC.

This sequence joins TRBV7-2 and TRBJ1-1, with D unresolved. The CDR3 runs 12 residues. CDR1 SGHTA and CDR2 FQGNSA come from the germline V gene. The germline V and J ends were trimmed by 1 base and 3 bases, with 3 bases remaining between them. Here the CDR3 reads CASSLVDTEAFF. The CDR3 DNA sequence: TGTGCCAGCAGCTTAGTAGACACTGAAGCTTTCTTT.

V gene TRBV5-1 combines with J gene TRBJ1-2; unclear D gene. The CDR3 runs to 16 residues. Germline CDR1 reads SGHRS; CDR2 reads YFSETQ. The V end was cut by 4 bases, the J end by 3 bases, with 19 bases between. CDR3 protein: CASSREGAGADYGYTF. For the CDR3, the DNA is TGCGCCAGCAGCCGTGAGGGAGCGGGCGCGGACTATGGCTACACCTTC.

The V call is TRBV5-1, the J call TRBJ2-3; 12 nucleotides match TRBD2. V shed 0 bases and J 6 bases; nucleotides not matched to a gene: 2. Germline CDR1 SGHRS, CDR2 YFSETQ. The length of the CDR3 is 15 residues. This chain's CDR3 is CASSLASGGVDTQYF. Here the CDR3 DNA reads TGCGCCAGCAGCTTGGCTAGCGGGGGGGTCGATACGCAGTATTTT.

The rearrangement links TRBV11-2 to TRBJ2-2; TRBD2 matches 7 bases. The junction had 5 bases not matched to a gene; V was cut back by 6 bases and J by 1 base. In germline, CDR1 is SGHAT, CDR2 FQNNGV. CDR3 length: 15 residues. The CDR3 DNA reads TGTGCCAGCAGTTTATGGGGGGGGAACACCGGGGAGCTGTTTTTT. Its translation is CASSLWGGNTGELFF.

The J gene is TRBJ1-3, the V gene TRBV7-2; 7 bases match TRBD1. The CDR3 contains 15 residues. V lost 5 bases and J lost 7; bases outside the gene matches: 11. Germline V CDR1 and CDR2: SGHTA, FQGNSA. The CDR3, as DNA: TGTGCCAGCAGCCCGGGACAGCCTTCCTGGAACACCATATATTTT. Translating it yields CASSPGQPSWNTIYF.

V gene TRBV6-6 combines with J gene TRBJ1-2; 8 nucleotides line up with TRBD1. The CDR3 extends over 16 amino acids. J was trimmed by 4 bases and V by 5 bases; bases with no gene match: 12. CDR1 and CDR2 from the germline V gene are MNHNY and SVGAGI (reference sequence). The CDR3 nucleotides read TGTGCCAGCAGTGCGAGAGACAGGGGACTCCCCTATGGCTACACCTTC. As protein: CASSARDRGLPYGYTF.

The chain is built from TRBV6-5 and TRBJ2-4; 10 nucleotides match TRBD2. The J segment lost 6 bases and the V segment lost 0 bases, leaving 2 bases of the junction unmatched. Germline V gene lookup returns CDR1 MNHEY and CDR2 SVGAGI. CDR3 length equals 15 residues. The DNA for the CDR3 is TGTGCCAGCAGTTACTCGAAGCGGGGGGGAAACATTCAGTACTTC. Translated, it gives CASSYSKRGGNIQYF.

The chain joins TRBV7-8 to TRBJ2-5, with a weak D call TRBD2 (5 bases). The CDR3 has 15 residues. With 2 bases removed from V and 7 bases from J, the gap between germline ends came to 17 bases. CDR1 SGHVS and CDR2 FQNEAQ come from the germline V gene. CDR3 nucleotides: TGTGCCAGCAGCTTAAGACGTCAGATCGCGGGGACCCAGTACTTC. Translation gives CASSLRRQIAGTQYF. Supplemented by reference TRBV7-8 and TRBJ2-5, the full variable domain reads GAGVSQSPRYKVAKRGQDVALRCDPISGHVSLFWYQQALGQGPEFLTYFQNEAQLDKSGLPSDRFFAERPEGSVSTLKIQRTQQEDSAVYLCASSLRRQIAGTQYFGPGTRLLVL.

This CDR3 reads CASSETPFTGLLSEQYF. The CDR3 region has the DNA TGTGCCAGCAGTGAAACCCCGTTTACAGGGCTACTCTCCGAGCAGTACTTC. This sequence joins TRBV2 and TRBJ2-7; possible D gene TRBD1, 6 bases. Trimming left V 2 bases short and J 6 bases short, with 23 bases between. The germline V gene encodes CDR1 SNHLY and CDR2 FYNNEI. The CDR3 sequence is 17 residues long.

This chain joins TRBV6-1 and TRBJ2-2; 7 bases are a match to TRBD1. This CDR3 has 18 residues. The germline V gene has CDR1 MNHNS and CDR2 SASEGT. With 3 bases clipped from V and 1 base from J, the junction kept 11 bases outside the gene matches. Here the CDR3 reads CASSEGWTGNLNTGELFF. CDR3 bases: TGTGCCAGCAGTGAGGGGTGGACAGGAAACCTGAACACCGGGGAGCTGTTTTTT.

This chain joins TRBV6-5 and TRBJ1-1; D ambiguous. The CDR3 has 16 residues. Germline-derived CDR1 and CDR2 are MNHEY and SVGAGI. V lost 2 bases to trimming and J lost 1 base, with 14 bases between them. The CDR3 nucleotides are TGTGCCAGCAGTTACCCGCCGGGGAGGAGGAACACTGAAGCTTTCTTT. As protein: CASSYPPGRRNTEAFF.

The CDR3 nucleotides are TGTGCCAGCAGTGAAGGAGGGTTAAATGGCTACACCTTC. Encoded protein: CASSEGGLNGYTF. This chain uses TRBV25-1 with TRBJ1-2; D remains ambiguous. V gave up 2 bases and J gave up 6 bases, with 10 bases separating them. The germline CDR1 and CDR2 sequences are MGHDK and SYGVNS. The CDR3 is made up of 13 amino acids.